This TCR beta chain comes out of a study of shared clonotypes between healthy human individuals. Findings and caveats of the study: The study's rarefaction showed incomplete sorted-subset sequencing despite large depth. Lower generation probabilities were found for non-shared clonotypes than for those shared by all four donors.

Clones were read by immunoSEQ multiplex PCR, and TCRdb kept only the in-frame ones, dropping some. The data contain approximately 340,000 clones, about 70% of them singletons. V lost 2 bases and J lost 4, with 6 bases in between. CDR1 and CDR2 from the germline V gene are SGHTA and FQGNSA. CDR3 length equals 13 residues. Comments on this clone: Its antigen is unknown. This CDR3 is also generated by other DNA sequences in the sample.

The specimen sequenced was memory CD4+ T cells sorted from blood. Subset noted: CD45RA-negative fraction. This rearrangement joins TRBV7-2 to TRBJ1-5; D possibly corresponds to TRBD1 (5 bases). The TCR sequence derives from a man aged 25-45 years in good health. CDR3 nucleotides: TGTGCCAGCAGCTTAAGGGGTAATCAGCCCCAGCATTTT. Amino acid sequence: CASSLRGNQPQHF.